These 20 T cell receptor beta chains were all obtained from the same sample, sequenced in a study of T cell responses to AZD1222 COVID-19 vaccine. Generated by immunoSEQ multiplex PCR, the TCRdb table keeps only in-frame clones and is missing some. In the table there are fewer than 110,000 clones, roughly 84% of which are singletons. The input for sequencing was peripheral blood, taken on day 0 of AZD1222 vaccination. These receptors originate from an adult in good health.

The chain joins TRBV12-3 or TRBV12-4 to TRBJ2-1, with unresolved D. Between the trimmed V and J ends, which lost 4 bases and 10 bases, there was a span of 8 bases. CDR3 length equals 11 residues. This chain's CDR3 is CASSYGGEQFF. The CDR3 nucleotides are TGTGCCAGCAGTTACGGTGGAGAGCAGTTCTTC.

V gene TRBV10-3 combines with J gene TRBJ1-1, with 9 bases aligning to TRBD1. The junction had 6 bases not matched to a gene; V was cut back by 6 bases and J by 7 bases. Per germline, CDR1 ENHRY and CDR2 SYGVKD. CDR3 size: 13 residues. This CDR3 reads CAIRPAGQGEAFF. The CDR3 coding sequence is TGTGCCATCAGACCGGCGGGACAGGGTGAAGCTTTCTTT.

J is TRBJ2-5 and V is TRBV6-4; 7 bases are a match to TRBD2. Trimming cost V 0 bases and J 5 bases; bases outside gene matches: 9. The CDR3 has 16 amino acids. Germline CDR1 MRHNA, CDR2 SNTAGT. The DNA for the CDR3 is TGTGCCAGCAGTGACTCGGGCGGGAGTACTTGGGAGACCCAGTACTTC. Its translation is CASSDSGGSTWETQYF.

The table lists this clone with a count of one. The V and J genes are TRBV6-1 and TRBJ1-2; D is uncertain. The germline gives CDR1 MNHNS, CDR2 SASEGT. The CDR3 is made up of 13 amino acids. V was cut by 3 bases and J by 3 bases, with 8 bases left in between. The CDR3 loop is CASSERQDYGYTF. The CDR3 DNA follows: TGTGCCAGCAGTGAGAGGCAGGACTATGGCTACACCTTC.

The rearrangement joins TRBV28 to TRBJ2-3; D is undetermined. The CDR3 has 12 amino acids. The ends were cut back, 2 bases at V and 6 bases at J, with 6 bases in the middle. Germline-derived CDR1 and CDR2 are MDHEN and SYDVKM. CDR3 bases: TGTGCCAGCAGTTTAAGTTCTGATACGCAGTATTTT. Its protein is CASSLSSDTQYF.

This chain joins TRBV9 and TRBJ1-5; D is undetermined. V lost 2 bases to trimming and J lost 0 bases, with 9 bases between them. The CDR3 covers 15 residues. CDR1 SGDLS and CDR2 YYNGEE come from the germline V gene. The CDR3 loop reads CASSVGPNSNQPQHF. Written as DNA, the CDR3 is TGTGCCAGCAGCGTTGGTCCAAATAGCAATCAGCCCCAGCATTTT.

V gene TRBV12-3 or TRBV12-4 combines with J gene TRBJ1-2, with D tentatively TRBD1 (6 bases). The CDR3 runs to 13 residues. The V end was cut by 3 bases, the J end by 6 bases, with 11 bases between. The CDR3 loop reads CASSFRGPNGYTF. CDR3 sequence (DNA): TGTGCCAGCAGTTTCCGGGGGCCCAATGGCTACACCTTC.

The genes are TRBV6-5 and TRBJ2-4, with D perhaps TRBD2 (5 bases). Germline CDR1 and CDR2: MNHEY and SVGAGI. The CDR3 covers 14 residues. V gave up 7 bases and J gave up 2 bases, with 12 bases separating them. In DNA, the CDR3 is TGTGCCAGCACTGTGGAGGTTTCCAAAAACATTCAGTACTTC. Its translation is CASTVEVSKNIQYF.

The chain combines TRBV5-1 with TRBJ2-7; 7 bases map to TRBD1. Trimming cost V 5 bases and J 5 bases; bases outside gene matches: 13. This CDR3 has 15 amino acids. CDR1 is SGHRS, CDR2 YFSETQ, per germline. CDR3 bases: TGCGCCAGCAGTATAGCCGATAAGGGGGCCGACGAGCAGTACTTC. Translated: CASSIADKGADEQYF.

V gene TRBV2 combines with J gene TRBJ1-2; D is unclear. This CDR3 contains 12 residues. V dropped 8 bases and J dropped 3 bases, with 10 bases sitting between them. From germline, CDR1 is SNHLY and CDR2 FYNNEI. The CDR3 loop reads CASALRDYGYTF. The DNA of the CDR3 is TGTGCCAGCGCCCTGCGCGACTATGGCTACACCTTC. Full variable domain (outside the CDR3, taken from reference TRBV2 and TRBJ1-2): EPEVTQTPSHQVTQMGQEVILRCVPISNHLYFYWYRQILGQKVEFLVSFYNNEISEKSEIFDDQFSVERPDGSNFTLKIRSTKLEDSAMYFCASALRDYGYTFGSGTRLTVV.

The chain carries TRBV6-2 or TRBV6-3 and TRBJ2-7; tentatively, D is TRBD1 or TRBD2 (5 bases each). Germline V gives CDR1 MNHEY, CDR2 SVGEGT. This CDR3 is built from 13 residues. Trimming took off 2 bases at V and 2 bases at J, with 7 bases between the two ends. CDR3 nucleotides: TGTGCCAGCAGTTACGGGGGAACCTACGAGCAGTACTTC. It yields the protein CASSYGGTYEQYF.

The chain joins TRBV4-1 to TRBJ1-2; possible D gene TRBD1, 6 bases. Germline V gene data show CDR1 as MGHRA and CDR2 as YSYEKL. Trimming cost V 1 base and J 8 bases, with 20 bases left between them. This CDR3 spans 16 amino acids. The CDR3 DNA sequence: TGCGCCAGCAGCCAAGCGGCAGGGGTCTGGTTAGAAGGCTACACCTTC. It translates to CASSQAAGVWLEGYTF.

J is TRBJ2-5 and V is TRBV3-1 (or the pseudogene TRBV3-2); D gene unclear. The CDR3 consists of 15 residues. Germline V gene sequence: CDR1 LGHDT, CDR2 YNNKEL (reference sequence). Trimming pared 3 bases from V and 2 bases from J, leaving 13 bases between. The CDR3 protein is CASSQKWAAQETQYF. The DNA for the CDR3 is TGTGCCAGCAGCCAGAAGTGGGCAGCGCAAGAGACCCAGTACTTC.

The rearrangement joins TRBV7-2 to TRBJ1-5; a possible D gene is TRBD1 (5 bases). The V end lost 4 bases, the J end lost 3 bases, and 13 bases lay between the germline ends. The CDR3 spans 15 residues. Germline lookup yields CDR1 SGHTA and CDR2 FQGNSA. CDR3 nucleotides: TGTGCCAGCAGCTCCCCGGGACGGAACAATCAGCCCCAGCATTTT. It codes for CASSSPGRNNQPQHF.

This chain links TRBV11-3 with TRBJ2-1; D is undetermined. V was shortened by 4 bases and J by 6 bases, with 13 bases between the two germline ends. Per the germline V gene, CDR1 is SGHNT and CDR2 is YENEEA. This CDR3 has 14 residues. The CDR3, as DNA: TGTGCCAGCAGCTCCTTACGAAGTGGCAATGAGCAGTTCTTC. It encodes CASSSLRSGNEQFF.

The rearrangement joins TRBV19 to TRBJ2-7; tentative D call: TRBD2 (5 bases). CDR3 length: 14 residues. The germline gives CDR1 LNHDA, CDR2 SQIVND (reference sequence). Trimming shortened V by 6 bases and J by 3 bases, and 15 bases separated the two germline ends. CDR3 sequence (DNA): TGTGCCAGTAGCCTCGGAGGAGCGCGCTACGAGCAGTACTTC. It specifies CASSLGGARYEQYF. Based on the CDR3 plus reference TRBV19 and TRBJ2-7, the full variable domain is DGGITQSPKYLFRKEGQNVTLSCEQNLNHDAMYWYRQDPGQGLRLIYYSQIVNDFQKGDIAEGYSVSREKKESFPLTVTSAQKNPTAFYLCASSLGGARYEQYFGPGTRLTVT.

The chain employs TRBV15 and TRBJ2-1, with TRBD1 matching over 11 bases. Germline CDR1 is LNHNV and CDR2 is YYDKDF (reference sequence). CDR3 size: 16 residues. With 0 bases clipped from V and 7 bases from J, the junction kept 5 bases outside the gene matches. CDR3 coding DNA: TGTGCCACCAGCAGAGAGGTGGGACAGGGGGGAAATGAGCAGTTCTTC. Its translation: CATSREVGQGGNEQFF.

This clone was counted only a few times. The chain couples TRBV14 to TRBJ1-3; D is perhaps TRBD1 (5 bases). V gave up 4 bases and J gave up 4 bases, with 11 bases separating them. Germline CDR1 SGHDN, CDR2 FVKESK. CDR3 length equals 14 residues. The DNA of the CDR3 is TGTGCCAGCAGCCGCGCAGGGACGGGAAACACCATATATTTT. Amino acids: CASSRAGTGNTIYF.

This clone was detected only a few times. The chain links TRBV12-3 or TRBV12-4 to TRBJ2-7; no reliable D call. This CDR3 has 11 amino acids. V was cut by 4 bases and J by 5 bases, with 6 bases left in between. CDR3 nucleotide sequence: TGTGCCAGCAGTTCCCGACACGAGCAGTACTTC. Translating gives CASSSRHEQYF.

The gene calls are TRBV4-1 and TRBJ2-7, with 8 bases fitting TRBD1. The CDR3 is 14 amino acids. Germline CDR1 is MGHRA and CDR2 is YSYEKL. V trimming: 5 bases; J trimming: 3 bases; junction bases outside the gene matches: 6. This CDR3 is CASSMTTGGYEQYF. Written as DNA, the CDR3 is TGCGCCAGCAGCATGACCACAGGGGGCTACGAGCAGTACTTC.